The 9 T cell receptor beta chains given below trace back to one sample, sequenced in a study of T-cell reconstitution after alpha-beta-depleted transplantation in children. TCRbeta library construction was performed incorporating unique molecular identifiers. TCRdb re-called the PCR reads with MiXCR, one entry per CDR3 protein. The sample yields about 98,000 distinct CDR3 sequences, more than 20% seen once. Material: PBMCs, obtained before TCRalphabeta/CD19-depleted stem cell transplant. Every receptor here comes from a boy aged 2-9 years with acute lymphoblastic leukemia, due to receive a stem cell transplant.

The genes are TRBV7-2 and TRBJ2-7; TRBD2 agrees at 7 bases. V was clipped by 5 bases and J by 2 bases; unmatched bases: 6. Per the germline V gene, CDR1 is SGHTA and CDR2 is FQGNSA. This CDR3 contains 14 residues. CDR3 in amino acids: CASSAGLGTYEQYF. The DNA of the CDR3 is TGTGCCAGCAGCGCAGGACTAGGAACCTACGAGCAGTACTTC.

This clonotype was counted a few times. The chain employs TRBV25-1 and TRBJ2-3, with D unresolved. Germline values: CDR1 MGHDK, CDR2 SYGVNS. V lost 5 bases to trimming and J lost 6 bases, with 12 bases between them. The CDR3 covers 13 residues. CDR3 DNA: TGTGCCAGCAGTATCTCTGCCGCCGATACGCAGTATTTT. Encoded protein: CASSISAADTQYF.

V and J are TRBV5-1 and TRBJ1-2; 8 nucleotides line up with TRBD1. The trim removed 0 bases at V and 4 bases at J, leaving 8 bases unmatched. Germline V lookup: CDR1 SGHRS, CDR2 YFSETQ. The CDR3 extends over 16 amino acids. The CDR3 sequence is CASSLAVTGGTYGYTF. The CDR3 coding sequence is TGCGCCAGCAGCTTGGCCGTCACAGGGGGGACCTATGGCTACACCTTC.

This clonotype was observed a handful of times. The chain employs TRBV5-6 and TRBJ2-1; D tentatively fits TRBD1 or TRBD2 (5 bases each). V was pared by 2 bases and J by 11 bases, with 17 bases between. The CDR3 extends over 14 amino acids. Germline values: CDR1 SGHDT, CDR2 YYEEEE. The CDR3 region has the DNA TGTGCCAGCAGCTTAGGGACCCCTAGAGTAAAGCAGTTCTTC. Translating it yields CASSLGTPRVKQFF.

This clonotype was recorded a few times. The J gene is TRBJ2-7, the V gene TRBV7-9; 7 bases are shared with TRBD1. This CDR3 comprises 14 residues. Germline-derived CDR1 and CDR2 are SEHNR and FQNEAQ (reference sequence). V dropped 4 bases and J dropped 6; count of bases not matched to a gene: 9. The DNA of the CDR3 is TGTGCCAGCAGCTACCTCACAGGGGCGGGCGAGCAGTACTTC. Its protein is CASSYLTGAGEQYF.

This clonotype was detected only a few times. V and J are TRBV12-3 or TRBV12-4 and TRBJ2-7, with 9 bases identical to TRBD2. The CDR3 is 13 amino acids. V dropped 7 bases and J dropped 2; count of bases not matched to a gene: 3. The CDR3 DNA reads TGTGCCAGCAACAGCGGGGGGACCTACGAGCAGTACTTC. Its protein is CASNSGGTYEQYF.

This clonotype was counted many times. V usage is TRBV5-1 and J usage is TRBJ2-1, with TRBD2 matching 8 bases. Germline CDR1 reads SGHRS; CDR2 reads YFSETQ. The ends lost 6 bases at V and 2 bases at J; junction bases unmatched: 4. The CDR3 runs to 14 residues. The CDR3 loop is CASTLAGTYNEQFF. CDR3 bases: TGCGCCAGCACCCTAGCGGGTACCTACAATGAGCAGTTCTTC.

The CDR3 spells CASSSRGVAKNIQYF. The DNA for the CDR3 is TGCGCCAGCAGCTCGCGAGGGGTAGCCAAAAACATTCAGTACTTC. This chain uses TRBV5-1 with TRBJ2-4; D is tentatively TRBD1 or TRBD2 (5 bases each). The CDR3 has 15 amino acids. Trimming cost V 3 bases and J 0 bases, with 10 bases left between them. Germline CDR1 is SGHRS and CDR2 is YFSETQ.

This sequence joins TRBV4-1 and TRBJ2-7; possibly TRBD1 or TRBD2 for D (5 bases each). The CDR3 contains 15 residues. The V and J ends lost 3 bases and 0 bases respectively, with 12 bases between them. From germline, CDR1 is MGHRA and CDR2 YSYEKL. The CDR3 is CASSQSEGSSYEQYF. For the CDR3, the DNA is TGCGCCAGCAGCCAGTCAGAGGGGAGCTCCTACGAGCAGTACTTC.